This TCR beta chain was identified in a study of human T cells and chemical hapten exposure. Study observations and caveats: The donors suffered from alopecia, so their immune response may not match that of healthy people. Expanded TCRs created a significantly greater count of big CDR3 similarity clusters than controls did.

Time point reported: patch test 2, 6 weeks after DPC sensitization. Treatment reported: therapeutic diphenylcyclopropenone sensitization with weekly scalp DPC. Using its own MiXCR run on the RACE reads, TCRdb lists one record per CDR3 protein. This sample has under 450,000 distinct CDR3 sequences, with about 6% found just once. Germline V CDR1 and CDR2: SQVTM, ANQGSEA. The CDR3 runs 12 residues. Trimming took 5 bases from V and 2 from J, leaving 9 bases between them. At least ten counts were recorded for this clonotype. Its target is unknown. The receptor was isolated from a woman aged 18-29 years with alopecia areata. Some clones in this sample may be carry-over from other donors' samples. The material sequenced was whole blood, taken in connection with sensitization to the hapten diphenylcyclopropenone (DPC). The rearrangement uses TRBV29-1 and TRBJ1-1, with D perhaps TRBD1 (5 bases). This chain's CDR3 is CSVWGGNTEAFF. The CDR3 DNA sequence: TGCAGCGTTTGGGGGGGAAACACTGAAGCTTTCTTT.